Each of the 11 T cell receptor beta chains below was sequenced from the same sample in a study of early T cells in non-severe SARS-CoV-2 infection. TCRdb re-analysed the 5' RACE reads in MiXCR, keeping a single row per CDR3 protein. The sample comprises about 52,000 distinct CDR3 sequences, 11% of which are singletons, and less than 15% rests with the top ten. Sequencing was done on a sample of whole blood. The receptors originated from an adult who was a healthcare worker with PCR-confirmed SARS-CoV-2 infection or an uninfected control (not recorded which).

Concerning this clonotype: A much larger clone lies a single base off, so this may be a read error. The chain employs TRBV5-1 and TRBJ1-3; 7 positions match TRBD1. The CDR3 is 18 amino acids. Germline CDR1 is SGHRS and CDR2 is YFSETQ. The CDR3 reads CASSSGTVLSSSGDTIYF. In nucleotides, the CDR3 is TGCGCCAGCAGCTCAGGGACAGTCCTATCGTCCTCTGGAGACACCATATATTTT.

This clonotype was seen at least ten times. The chain is built from TRBV5-4 and TRBJ2-5; D uncertain. The ends were cut back, 0 bases at V and 4 bases at J, with 7 bases in the middle. The CDR3 sequence is 13 residues long. From germline, CDR1 is SGHNT and CDR2 YYREEE (reference sequence). As DNA, the CDR3 is TGTGCCAGCAGCTTGGACACGAGAGAGACCCAGTACTTC. This gives the protein CASSLDTRETQYF.

This clonotype was detected ten times or more. V gene TRBV5-6 combines with J gene TRBJ2-1; tentatively, D is TRBD1 (6 bases). Germline-derived CDR1 and CDR2 are SGHDT and YYEEEE. The CDR3 is 11 residues long. Trimming cost V 4 bases and J 14 bases, with 13 bases left between them. The CDR3 DNA is TGTGCCAGCAGCACCAGGGGCTTTGAGTTCTTC. Translating it yields CASSTRGFEFF.

V and J are TRBV7-8 and TRBJ2-1, with D uncertain. The ends were cut back, 3 bases at V and 12 bases at J, with 15 bases in the middle. Germline CDR1 is SGHVS and CDR2 is FQNEAQ. There are 13 residues in the CDR3. This CDR3 is CASSFGSAFGQFF. In DNA form, the CDR3 reads TGTGCCAGCAGCTTCGGATCAGCTTTTGGGCAGTTCTTC.

This chain joins TRBV4-2 and TRBJ1-1; D may be TRBD1 (6 bases). The CDR3 has 16 residues. CDR1 is LGHNA, CDR2 YNFKEQ, per germline. The germline V and J ends were trimmed by 5 bases and 5 bases, with 21 bases remaining between them. CDR3 bases: TGTGCCAGCAGCTCCACTTCGGCAGGGGCTCTTACTGAAGCTTTCTTT. Translating gives CASSSTSAGALTEAFF.

This clonotype appeared many times. The rearrangement joins TRBV7-9 to TRBJ1-2, with a possible D match to TRBD1 (6 bases). Germline assignment: CDR1 SEHNR and CDR2 FQNEAQ (reference sequence). The CDR3 runs to 13 residues. The V end lost 6 bases, the J end lost 6 bases, and 14 bases lay between the germline ends. The CDR3 here is CASSPGQYHGYTF. The CDR3, as DNA: TGTGCCAGCAGTCCAGGACAGTATCATGGCTACACCTTC.

The chain uses TRBV7-2 and TRBJ2-7, with 7 bases fitting TRBD2. Germline CDR1 SGHTA, CDR2 FQGNSA. This CDR3 spans 15 amino acids. The V gene end was trimmed by 1 base and the J gene end by 2 bases; junction bases not matched to a gene: 5. CDR3 DNA sequence: TGTGCCAGCAGCTTAGTACTAGCGTTGACCTACGAGCAGTACTTC. Translated, it gives CASSLVLALTYEQYF.

This clonotype was picked up a small number of times. The gene calls are TRBV25-1 and TRBJ2-7; D is unresolved. The germline gives CDR1 MGHDK, CDR2 SYGVNS. This CDR3 comprises 11 residues. V dropped 11 bases and J dropped 7 bases, with 15 bases sitting between them. As DNA, the CDR3 is TGTGCCTCCGCTCGATCTTGGGAGCAGTACTTC. This codes for CASARSWEQYF.

This clonotype showed up just a few times. Compared with germline, one end of the junction differs, possibly owing to a read error. The chain is built from TRBV10-3 and TRBJ2-7; no clear D gene. The CDR3 spans 13 residues. Looked up from germline, CDR1 is ENHRY and CDR2 is SYGVKD. The CDR3 loop reads CAICDRNEYEQYF. Here the CDR3 DNA reads TGTGCCATCTGTGACCGAAACGAATACGAGCAGTACTTC.

The V gene is TRBV18, the J gene TRBJ1-1; unclear D gene. The CDR3 has 14 amino acids. V lost 2 bases and J lost 1, with 8 bases in between. Germline V CDR1 and CDR2: KGHSH, LQKENI. The chain's CDR3 is CASSPSGPNTEAFF. CDR3 nucleotide sequence: TGTGCCAGCTCACCATCCGGACCGAACACTGAAGCTTTCTTT.

This clonotype showed up just a few times. This chain uses TRBV7-3 with TRBJ2-5; TRBD1 is a possible D gene (5 bases). This CDR3 is 15 amino acids long. Trimming shortened V by 4 bases and J by 2 bases, and 14 bases separated the two germline ends. Germline V CDR1 and CDR2: SGHTA, FQGTGA. In nucleotides, the CDR3 is TGTGCCAGCAGCTCGTACAGACAGTTACAAGAGACCCAGTACTTC. Protein sequence: CASSSYRQLQETQYF.